The clone carrying this TCR beta chain was observed at least ten times. The antigen is undetermined. The sample originates from a study of CD8 T cells in ankylosing spondylitis. Generation of TCR beta libraries employed quantitative 5'-RACE incorporating molecular barcodes. TCRdb recomputed calls from the 5' RACE reads with MiXCR, one row per CDR3 protein. The sample carries about 200,000 distinct CDR3 sequences, 9.5% to 15% recorded once. The study, taken as a whole, reports: Within matched ankylosing spondylitis synovial fluid, disease-linked clones were reportedly significantly enriched. Ankylosing spondylitis blood appeared to carry a characteristic TCR beta motif of fewer than 10 highly homologous variants.

The sample taken for sequencing was blood, either unsorted or a sorted T cell fraction (not recorded which). The TCR was taken from a male donor with ankylosing spondylitis or in good health (not recorded which).

DNA of the CDR3: TGTGCCAGCAGGAGAAGCGGGGGAGCCCAAGAGACCCAGTACTTC. Its protein product is CASRRSGGAQETQYF. V gene TRBV25-1 combines with J gene TRBJ2-5; 8 positions agree with TRBD2. V dropped 6 bases and J dropped 1; count of bases not matched to a gene: 7. Germline-derived CDR1 and CDR2 are MGHDK and SYGVNS. CDR3 length: 15 amino acids. Full variable domain (remainder filled in from reference TRBV25-1 and TRBJ2-5): EADIYQTPRYLVIGTGKKITLECSQTMGHDKMYWYQQDPGMELHLIHYSYGVNSTEKGDLSSESTVSRIRTEHFPLTLESARPSHTSQYLCASRRSGGAQETQYFGPGTRLLVL.